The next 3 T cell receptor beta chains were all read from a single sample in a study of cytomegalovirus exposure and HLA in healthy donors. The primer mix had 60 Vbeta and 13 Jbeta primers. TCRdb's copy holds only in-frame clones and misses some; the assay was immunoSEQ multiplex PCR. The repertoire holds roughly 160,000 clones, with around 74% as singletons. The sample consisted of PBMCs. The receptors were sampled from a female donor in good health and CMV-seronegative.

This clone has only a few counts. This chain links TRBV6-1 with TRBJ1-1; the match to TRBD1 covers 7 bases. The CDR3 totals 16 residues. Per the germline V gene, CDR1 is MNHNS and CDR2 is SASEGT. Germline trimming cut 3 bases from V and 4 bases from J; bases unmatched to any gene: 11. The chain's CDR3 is CASSDWGRGLSTEAFF. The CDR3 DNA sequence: TGTGCCAGCAGTGATTGGGGTAGGGGGCTGAGCACTGAAGCTTTCTTT.

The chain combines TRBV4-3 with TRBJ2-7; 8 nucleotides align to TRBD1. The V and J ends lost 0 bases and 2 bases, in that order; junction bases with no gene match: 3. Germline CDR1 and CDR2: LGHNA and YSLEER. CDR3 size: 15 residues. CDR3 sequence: CASSQDETGAYEQYF. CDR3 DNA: TGCGCCAGCAGCCAAGACGAGACAGGGGCCTACGAGCAGTACTTC.

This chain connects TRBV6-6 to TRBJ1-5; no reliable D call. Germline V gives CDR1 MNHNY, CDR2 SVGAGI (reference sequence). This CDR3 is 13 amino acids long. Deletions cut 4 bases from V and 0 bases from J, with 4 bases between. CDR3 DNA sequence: TGTGCCAGCAGTTCTAATAGCAATCAGCCCCAGCATTTT. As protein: CASSSNSNQPQHF.